This passage covers 17 T cell receptor beta chains from one sample sequenced in a study of T cells after yellow fever vaccination (dated by TCRdb to about 2019). What this sample's treatment or condition label stands for: live attenuated yellow fever vaccine strain. Preparation of the library involved 5' RACE. For sequencing, an Illumina NovaSeq 6000 was employed. The public reads were run again by TCRdb, first through fastp at Q25 and then through MiXCR, and only productive beta chains were kept. Records with the same CDR3 protein are collapsed into one entry carrying the most frequent genes and DNA. The sample includes hundreds of thousands of distinct CDR3 sequences, with roughly 3.5% observed a single time. The leading ten clones occupy about a quarter of the sample. The sample here was PBMCs, taken on the day of the yellow fever booster vaccination. These receptors were taken from a man between 18 and 29 years old who received the YFV17D yellow fever vaccine.

The genes are TRBV6-1 and TRBJ2-7, with D unresolved. Germline CDR1 reads MNHNS; CDR2 reads SASEGT. This CDR3 comprises 14 residues. The germline V and J ends were trimmed by 2 bases and 3 bases, with 11 bases remaining between them. CDR3 region: CASSESGRYYEQYV. Here the CDR3 DNA reads TGTGCCAGCAGTGAATCGGGCAGATACTACGAGCAGTACGTC.

This clonotype has only a few counts. V is TRBV28 and J is TRBJ2-3, with 8 bases aligning to TRBD2. Germline loops: CDR1 MDHEN, CDR2 SYDVKM. V was clipped by 6 bases and J by 2 bases; unmatched bases: 4. This CDR3 is 14 amino acids long. The DNA for the CDR3 is TGTGCCAGCAGCCCGGGGGGGGTCACAGATACGCAGTATTTT. Its translation is CASSPGGVTDTQYF. Full variable domain (remainder filled in from reference TRBV28 and TRBJ2-3): DVKVTQSSRYLVKRTGEKVFLECVQDMDHENMFWYRQDPGLGLRLIYFSYDVKMKEKGDIPEGYSVSREKKERFSLILESASTNQTSMYLCASSPGGVTDTQYFGPGTRLTVL.

The chain employs TRBV7-2 and TRBJ2-1; D is possibly TRBD2 (7 bases). The CDR3 contains 16 residues. Between the trimmed V and J ends, which lost 3 bases and 7 bases, there was a span of 19 bases. The germline V gene encodes CDR1 SGHTA and CDR2 FQGNSA. CDR3 DNA sequence: TGTGCCAGCAGCTTTCCAAGGGGGGGCCTTCAGAATGAGCAGTTCTTC. Translated, it gives CASSFPRGGLQNEQFF.

A few counts support this clonotype. The genes are TRBV30 and TRBJ2-3; D gene ambiguous. V lost 0 bases and J 4 bases, leaving 8 bases between the germline ends. The CDR3 has 13 amino acids. Per the germline V gene, CDR1 is GTSNPN and CDR2 is SVGIG (reference sequence). Here the CDR3 reads CAWSVVGPDTQYF. CDR3 sequence (DNA): TGTGCCTGGAGTGTTGTGGGCCCAGATACGCAGTATTTT.

In this sample, this clonotype turned up many times. This chain uses TRBV7-2 with TRBJ1-4; 8 positions agree with TRBD1. V dropped 1 base and J dropped 10; count of bases not matched to a gene: 8. CDR3 length: 15 residues. CDR1 and CDR2 from the germline V gene are SGHTA and FQGNSA. The CDR3 sequence: CASSLEAGGIGKLFF. The DNA of the CDR3 is TGTGCCAGCAGCTTAGAGGCAGGGGGCATCGGAAAACTGTTTTTT.

This chain connects TRBV6-6 to TRBJ2-7; D not certain. The length of the CDR3 is 13 residues. V lost 5 bases and J 9 bases, leaving 17 bases between the germline ends. The germline CDR1 and CDR2 sequences are MNHNY and SVGAGI (reference sequence). The CDR3 spells CASSRDTDGVQYF. The CDR3 nucleotides are TGTGCCAGCAGTCGAGACACCGACGGAGTGCAGTACTTC.

This clonotype was counted many times. The gene calls are TRBV4-3 and TRBJ1-1; weak D call: TRBD1 (6 bases). Germline V gene lookup returns CDR1 LGHNA and CDR2 YSLEER. There are 14 residues in the CDR3. V was trimmed by 1 base and J by 1 base, leaving 7 bases between them. CDR3 in amino acids: CASSQGTANTEAFF. The DNA of the CDR3 is TGCGCCAGCAGCCAAGGGACAGCGAACACTGAAGCTTTCTTT.

In this sample, this clonotype turned up a few times. The chain uses TRBV10-3 and TRBJ2-7; 8 nucleotides match TRBD1. The CDR3 totals 14 residues. Germline V CDR1 and CDR2: ENHRY, SYGVKD. V dropped 9 bases and J dropped 1; count of bases not matched to a gene: 8. The CDR3 protein is CAITPGQASYEQYF. Written as DNA, the CDR3 is TGTGCCATTACCCCGGGACAGGCTTCCTACGAGCAGTACTTC.

As to this clonotype: A much larger clone lies one base from this, so it may be a read error. In DNA, the CDR3 is TGTGCCAGCAGCTTGGACGGGGGGGCCTCAGAGGAGTTCTTC. It translates to CASSLDGGASEEFF. The chain recombines TRBV5-5 with TRBJ2-1, with 8 nucleotides matching TRBD2. V lost 0 bases, J lost 14 bases, and 10 bases stayed unmatched. Germline V gives CDR1 SGHKS, CDR2 YYEKEE (reference sequence). CDR3 length: 14 residues. Drawing the rest from reference TRBV5-5 and TRBJ2-1, the complete variable domain is DAGVTQSPTHLIKTRGQQVTLRCSPISGHKSVSWYQQVLGQGPQFIFQYYEKEERGRGNFPDRFSARQFPNYSSELNVNALLLGDSALYLCASSLDGGASEEFFGPGTRLTVL.

Turning to this clonotype: Just one base apart from a much larger clone, this may be a read error. The gene calls are TRBV4-3 and TRBJ2-3, with TRBD2 matching over 9 bases. The CDR3 loop spans 19 amino acids. Per the germline V gene, CDR1 is LGHNA and CDR2 is YSLEER. J gave up 7 bases and V 4 bases, and 21 bases lay outside the gene matches. This CDR3 is CASSPEPAGGAERENTQYF. CDR3 coding DNA: TGCGCCAGCAGCCCAGAGCCGGCGGGGGGGGCGGAGCGAGAAAATACGCAGTATTTT.

The sample holds many counts of this clonotype. V and J are TRBV7-2 and TRBJ2-3; weak D call: TRBD1 (5 bases). The V end was cut by 7 bases, the J end by 2 bases, with 10 bases between. This CDR3 is 13 amino acids long. Germline V gives CDR1 SGHTA, CDR2 FQGNSA. The CDR3 bases are TGTGCCAGCACCCTGACAGTCACAGATACGCAGTATTTT. Its protein is CASTLTVTDTQYF.

This clonotype was seen more than once but under ten times. The V call is TRBV27, the J call TRBJ1-5; 8 nucleotides align to TRBD1. Trimming at V came to 8 bases and at J to 5 bases, leaving 11 bases not matched to a gene. CDR1 is MNHEY, CDR2 SMNVEV, per germline (reference sequence). This CDR3 spans 15 amino acids. The CDR3 protein is CASRKSDRADQPQHF. The CDR3 bases are TGTGCCAGCCGGAAGTCGGACAGGGCGGATCAGCCCCAGCATTTT.

The V call is TRBV11-1, the J call TRBJ2-1; 8 bases agree with TRBD1. The CDR3 spans 13 residues. V lost 8 bases and J lost 6; bases outside the gene matches: 6. Germline V gene sequence: CDR1 SGHAT, CDR2 FQDESV (reference sequence). The CDR3 bases are TGTGCCAGCGGCCCGGACAGGGTCAATGAGCAGTTCTTC. It is translated as CASGPDRVNEQFF.

The DNA of the CDR3 is TGTGCCAGCAGCACCGGGACTAGCGGGGAGGGTGAGCAGTTCTTC. Translated: CASSTGTSGEGEQFF. The chain links TRBV5-4 to TRBJ2-1, with 13 bases aligning to TRBD2. This CDR3 contains 15 residues. Germline lookup yields CDR1 SGHNT and CDR2 YYREEE (reference sequence). The V and J ends lost 4 bases and 9 bases, in that order; junction bases with no gene match: 7.

The table lists this clonotype with many counts. CDR3 region: CASSQANEQFF. CDR3 sequence (DNA): TGCGCCAGCAGCCAGGCTAATGAGCAGTTCTTC. This sequence joins TRBV5-1 and TRBJ2-1; no definite D call. Germline V gene sequence: CDR1 SGHRS, CDR2 YFSETQ. V was clipped by 4 bases and J by 7 bases, with 6 bases between them. This CDR3 contains 11 residues.

This clonotype was seen at least ten times. This rearrangement joins TRBV27 to TRBJ2-3; the match to TRBD2 covers 8 bases. V shed 3 bases, J shed 7 bases, and the junction held 9 bases outside the gene matches. The germline gives CDR1 MNHEY, CDR2 SMNVEV (reference sequence). This CDR3 has 15 residues. In DNA, the CDR3 is TGTGCCAGCAGTTTCGTACGGGGGGGCGCATATACGCAGTATTTT. Translating gives CASSFVRGGAYTQYF.

This clonotype has just a few counts. The CDR3 region is CSVGPPGPSGANVLTF. CDR3 nucleotide sequence: TGCAGCGTTGGTCCCCCGGGTCCCTCTGGGGCCAACGTCCTGACTTTC. The chain carries TRBV29-1 and TRBJ2-6; D gene unclear. CDR1 is SQVTM, CDR2 ANQGSEA, per germline. The CDR3 runs to 16 residues. Deletions cut 4 bases from V and 0 bases from J, with 13 bases between.